These T cell receptor beta chains were read from a single sample in a study of T-cell reconstitution after alpha-beta-depleted transplantation in children. One entry per CDR3 protein, called by TCRdb with MiXCR from the PCR reads. The sample yields a few hundred thousand distinct CDR3 sequences, 27% seen once. Specimen: PBMCs, collected before TCRalphabeta/CD19-depleted stem cell transplant. These receptors were collected from a boy younger than two with Wiskott-Aldrich syndrome, due to receive a stem cell transplant. The CDR3 runs from the conserved cysteine through the conserved F or W. D genes are given only for firm matches. Rows give clone size only sometimes, using once, few, many, or a class for an expanded clone.

j_call	d_call	clone_size	v_call	cdr3_nt	cdr3_aa
TRBJ2-7	TRBD1	-	TRBV6-1	TGTGCCAGCTCTATACAGGGGGCCTCCCCCTACGAGCAGTACTTC	CASSIQGASPYEQYF
TRBJ2-2	TRBD2	-	TRBV29-1	TGCAGCGTTGGTCTCCTAGCGGGAGGGAGAACCGGGGAGCTGTTTTTT	CSVGLLAGGRTGELFF
TRBJ2-4	-	-	TRBV14	TGTGCCAGCAGCCAAGTGGGACCCGGTAACATTCAGTACTTC	CASSQVGPGNIQYF
TRBJ2-4	-	few	TRBV6-1	TGTGCCAGCAGCGCCGTAGACATAGCCAAAAACATTCAGTACTTC	CASSAVDIAKNIQYF
TRBJ2-3	TRBD2	-	TRBV9	TGTGCCAGCCAGCGGGGGTCCGTGAGCACAGATACGCAGTATTTT	CASQRGSVSTDTQYF
TRBJ2-3	TRBD2	-	TRBV10-3	TGTGCCATCAGCTTCGGGACTAGCGGGAGGGCCCCCACAGATACGCAGTATTTT	CAISFGTSGRAPTDTQYF
TRBJ2-1	-	-	TRBV28	TGTGCCAGCAGGTCTGGATACAATGAGCAGTTCTTC	CASRSGYNEQFF
TRBJ2-5	-	-	TRBV27	TGTGCCAGCAGCTCGACGGAGGGGTTCAGGGAGACCCAGTACTTC	CASSSTEGFRETQYF
TRBJ1-5	-	few	TRBV7-2	TGTGCCAGCCGACGTTCAGGTGGCAATCAGCCCCAGCATTTT	CASRRSGGNQPQHF
TRBJ2-2	TRBD2	-	TRBV28	TGTGCCAGCATGCGGACTAGCGTTTTCGACACCGGGAAGCTGTTTTTT	CASMRTSVFDTGKLFF
TRBJ1-1	-	-	TRBV5-1	TGCGCCAGCAGCTCGGGGTACAGCAGTAACACTGAAGCTTTCTTT	CASSSGYSSNTEAFF
TRBJ2-1	TRBD1	-	TRBV12-3/TRBV12-4	TGTGCCAGCAGACCCCAGGGGGCATCCTACAATGAGCAGTTCTTC	CASRPQGASYNEQFF
TRBJ2-3	-	-	TRBV7-2	TGTGCCAGTAGATTGAACATGGGGGATACGCAGTATTTT	CASRLNMGDTQYF
TRBJ2-4	TRBD2	few	TRBV7-6	TGTGCCAGCAGCTCTTCGACTAGCATCGGCAAAAACATTCAGTACTTC	CASSSSTSIGKNIQYF
TRBJ2-6	TRBD2	few	TRBV27	TGTGCCAGCAGTCCCTACCGACTAGCGGGAGTAGATGGGGCCAACGTCCTGACTTTC	CASSPYRLAGVDGANVLTF
TRBJ2-7	-	-	TRBV5-1	TGCGCCAGCAGCTTGGGTCCGGGGGCGGGATACGAGCAGTACTTC	CASSLGPGAGYEQYF
TRBJ2-1	-	many	TRBV24-1	TGTGCCACCAGTGACCCAGGACAGTCTGAGCAGTTCTTC	CATSDPGQSEQFF
TRBJ1-2	-	few	TRBV5-1	TGCGCCAGCAGCCCCATCCTTTTTGCCCAGAACTATGGCTACACCTTC	CASSPILFAQNYGYTF
TRBJ2-7	TRBD2	-	TRBV3-1	TGTGCCAGCAGCCAAGAGTCTACAGGGACTAGCGGGGTGAGCTCCTACGAGCAGTACTTC	CASSQESTGTSGVSSYEQYF
TRBJ2-7	-	-	TRBV12-3/TRBV12-4	TGTGCCAGCAGTCCTAGAAGGGGGTCCTCCGCCTACGAGCAGTACTTC	CASSPRRGSSAYEQYF
TRBJ2-5	-	-	TRBV20-1	TGCAGTGCCGGATCAACCCAGTACTTC	CSAGSTQYF
TRBJ2-1	TRBD2	-	TRBV5-1	TGCGCCAGCAAAGCTAGCGGGAGGTCCTACAATGAGCAGTTCTTC	CASKASGRSYNEQFF
TRBJ2-1	-	-	TRBV27	TGTGCCAGCAGTCCCCGGGTAGCGCGCGCCAACAATGAGCAGTTCTTC	CASSPRVARANNEQFF
TRBJ1-5	TRBD1	few	TRBV12-3/TRBV12-4	TGTGCCAGCAGTCTAGACAGGGTGCAGCCCCAGCATTTT	CASSLDRVQPQHF
TRBJ2-1	TRBD2	-	TRBV28	TGTGCCAGCAGTTCGGGACTAGAGTTCTATGAGCAGTTCTTC	CASSSGLEFYEQFF
TRBJ1-4	-	-	TRBV5-1	TGCGCCAGCAGCTTGTGGGCAGACCCTAATGAAAAACTGTTTTTT	CASSLWADPNEKLFF
TRBJ1-2	-	few	TRBV7-6	TGTGCCAGCAGCTCCCCGGCGCAGGATAACTATGGCTACACCTTC	CASSSPAQDNYGYTF
TRBJ2-1	TRBD1	-	TRBV24-1	TGTGCCACCAGTGACCCGGACAGGGTAGGGGACAATGAGCAGTTCTTC	CATSDPDRVGDNEQFF
TRBJ2-1	TRBD2	few	TRBV15	TGTGCCACCAGCAGAGAATGGGAGCTAGCGGGAGGGAGCTCCTACAATGAGCAGTTCTTC	CATSREWELAGGSSYNEQFF